The 22 T cell receptor beta chains below all came from one sample that was sequenced in a study of T cell repertoires in cytomegalovirus infection. TCRdb reprocessed the reads with MiXCR, giving one entry per CDR3 protein. The data contain approximately 500,000 distinct CDR3 sequences, 15% to 20% of them singletons. The sequenced sample consisted of CD8+ T cells from PBMCs. These TCRs come from a human donor in good health (CMV status not recorded). Some clones in this sample may be carry-over from other donors' samples.

In this sample, this clonotype turned up many times. The J gene is TRBJ2-1, the V gene TRBV7-9; TRBD2 matches at 11 bases. The CDR3 has 16 amino acids. Germline V gives CDR1 SEHNR, CDR2 FQNEAQ (reference sequence). J gave up 4 bases and V 5 bases, and 7 bases lay outside the gene matches. The CDR3 is CASSAALAGGYNEQFF. CDR3 sequence (DNA): TGTGCCAGCAGCGCCGCTCTAGCGGGAGGTTACAATGAGCAGTTCTTC.

This clonotype was recorded once. V is TRBV9 and J is TRBJ1-4, with D perhaps matching TRBD1 (6 bases). CDR1 SGDLS and CDR2 YYNGEE come from the germline V gene. Trimming left V 3 bases short and J 8 bases short, with 20 bases between. The CDR3 is made up of 16 amino acids. The CDR3, as DNA: TGTGCCAGCAGCGCAAGGCAGGGGAGGGGTAAGGAAAAACTGTTTTTT. As protein: CASSARQGRGKEKLFF.

The chain is built from TRBV10-3 and TRBJ2-7, with D possibly matching TRBD1 (8 bases). The CDR3 is 15 amino acids. Trimming took off 3 bases at V and 4 bases at J, with 16 bases between the two ends. Germline V lookup: CDR1 ENHRY, CDR2 SYGVKD. Here the CDR3 DNA reads TGTGCCATCAGTGACTTGGACAGGGAGGGATACGAGCAGTACTTC. Its translation is CAISDLDREGYEQYF.

This clonotype came up a few times. J is TRBJ1-5 and V is TRBV6-5, with D possibly being TRBD1 (6 bases). The germline V and J ends were trimmed by 4 bases and 6 bases, with 19 bases remaining between them. The CDR3 has 16 amino acids. Germline loops: CDR1 MNHEY, CDR2 SVGAGI. The CDR3 DNA is TGTGCCAGCAGTTCAGCACAGGGTCTAGGAAGTCAGCCCCAGCATTTT. Protein sequence: CASSSAQGLGSQPQHF.

This clonotype was seen a handful of times. This chain links TRBV11-2 with TRBJ1-3, with D perhaps matching TRBD1 (6 bases). The CDR3 has 14 amino acids. V lost 7 bases and J 3 bases, leaving 13 bases between the germline ends. The germline CDR1 and CDR2 sequences are SGHAT and FQNNGV. As DNA, the CDR3 is TGTGCCAGCAATGACAGGACCAGTGGAAACACCATATATTTT. Translated, it gives CASNDRTSGNTIYF.

This clonotype was detected many times. The chain has TRBV11-2 and TRBJ2-2; weak D call: TRBD1 (5 bases). The germline CDR1 and CDR2 sequences are SGHAT and FQNNGV. Between the trimmed V and J ends, which lost 5 bases and 1 base, there was a span of 17 bases. This CDR3 is 17 amino acids long. The CDR3 nucleotides read TGTGCCAGCAGCCGAAAAAAGGGGCAGCTGAACACCGGGGAGCTGTTTTTT. Residues: CASSRKKGQLNTGELFF. The whole variable domain, remainder taken from reference TRBV11-2 and TRBJ2-2, is EAGVAQSPRYKIIEKRQSVAFWCNPISGHATLYWYQQILGQGPKLLIQFQNNGVVDDSQLPKDRFSAERLKGVDSTLKIQPAKLEDSAVYLCASSRKKGQLNTGELFFGEGSRLTVL.

The rearrangement uses TRBV28 and TRBJ2-7; D unresolved. Per germline, CDR1 MDHEN and CDR2 SYDVKM. V lost 5 bases and J lost 7, with 12 bases in between. The CDR3 spans 12 residues. The CDR3 nucleotides are TGTGCCAGCAGTGCCCGTCCACTGGAGCAGTACTTC. Translation gives CASSARPLEQYF. Filled out from reference TRBV28 and TRBJ2-7, the complete variable domain reads DVKVTQSSRYLVKRTGEKVFLECVQDMDHENMFWYRQDPGLGLRLIYFSYDVKMKEKGDIPEGYSVSREKKERFSLILESASTNQTSMYLCASSARPLEQYFGPGTRLTVT.

This clonotype occurred many times. The chain has TRBV7-3 and TRBJ2-2; 9 bases match TRBD1. V lost 2 bases, J lost 1 base, and 11 bases stayed unmatched. Germline CDR1 and CDR2: SGHTA and FQGTGA. This CDR3 comprises 19 residues. In DNA, the CDR3 is TGTGCCAGCAGCTTATCGGGGCCCAGACAGGGGGTGAACACCGGGGAGCTGTTTTTT. It translates to CASSLSGPRQGVNTGELFF.

This clonotype was recorded at least ten times. This chain links TRBV7-9 with TRBJ1-1; 7 nucleotides line up with TRBD1. Per germline, CDR1 SEHNR and CDR2 FQNEAQ (reference sequence). V trimming: 1 base; J trimming: 1 base; junction bases outside the gene matches: 6. There are 16 residues in the CDR3. The CDR3 reads CASSLGRGQPNTEAFF. The CDR3 coding sequence is TGTGCCAGCAGCTTAGGGCGGGGACAGCCGAACACTGAAGCTTTCTTT.

The J gene is TRBJ1-3, the V gene TRBV6-6, with TRBD1 matching 8 bases. V was pared by 5 bases and J by 13 bases, with 13 bases of the junction left unmatched. Germline V gene data show CDR1 as MNHNY and CDR2 as SVGAGI (reference sequence). This CDR3 comprises 14 residues. CDR3 amino acids: CASSQTGVATRIYF. CDR3 nucleotides: TGTGCCAGCAGTCAGACAGGGGTGGCCACCCGGATATATTTT.

This clonotype was detected a few times. The chain employs TRBV7-3 and TRBJ1-2; D call uncertain. The V gene's germline CDR1 is SGHTA and CDR2 FQGTGA. This CDR3 contains 12 residues. V lost 8 bases and J 6 bases, leaving 13 bases between the germline ends. This chain's CDR3 is CASRTVFNGYTF. In nucleotides, the CDR3 is TGTGCCAGCCGTACAGTGTTCAATGGCTACACCTTC.

The chain's CDR3 is CSARNRPTNTEAFF. The CDR3 DNA is TGCAGTGCTAGAAACAGGCCCACGAACACTGAAGCTTTCTTT. The chain has TRBV20-1 and TRBJ1-1; possible D gene TRBD1, 5 bases. Trimming stripped 2 bases from V and 1 base from J, with 11 bases between. This CDR3 has 14 residues. Germline assignment: CDR1 DFQATT and CDR2 SNEGSKA (reference sequence).

J is TRBJ1-2 and V is TRBV19; D is ambiguous. Per germline, CDR1 LNHDA and CDR2 SQIVND (reference sequence). CDR3 length: 12 residues. The CDR3 DNA sequence: TGTGGGTCCGGGGAAAGACCTTATGGCTACACCTTC. Protein sequence: CGSGERPYGYTF.

Many counts were recorded for this clonotype. The genes are TRBV6-5 and TRBJ1-1; D may be TRBD1 (6 bases). V lost 8 bases, J lost 0 bases, and 19 bases lay in between. Looked up from germline, CDR1 is MNHEY and CDR2 is SVGAGI. CDR3 length equals 16 residues. The CDR3 coding sequence is TGTGCCAGCGCCCCCCGTGGGAGGGGGATGAACACTGAAGCTTTCTTT. This gives the protein CASAPRGRGMNTEAFF.

The table lists this clonotype with many counts. The J gene is TRBJ2-1, the V gene TRBV27; D remains unclear. This CDR3 comprises 15 residues. Trimming pared 4 bases from V and 7 bases from J, leaving 17 bases between. Germline V CDR1 and CDR2: MNHEY, SMNVEV (reference sequence). CDR3 sequence reads: CASSSLLETPNEQFF. DNA of the CDR3: TGTGCCAGCAGTTCCCTCCTAGAGACCCCAAATGAGCAGTTCTTC.

This chain connects TRBV7-9 to TRBJ2-6, with D possibly being TRBD1 or TRBD2 (5 bases each). The V end was cut by 3 bases, the J end by 0 bases, with 9 bases between. This CDR3 is 16 amino acids long. Germline CDR1 and CDR2: SEHNR and FQNEAQ (reference sequence). The CDR3 DNA follows: TGTGCCAGCAGCTTCCGGGACGGCTCTGGGGCCAACGTCCTGACTTTC. This codes for CASSFRDGSGANVLTF.

The chain joins TRBV7-9 to TRBJ2-3; TRBD1 agrees at 9 bases. Trimming removed 6 bases from V and 0 bases from J; junction bases left unmatched: 4. CDR1 and CDR2 from the germline V gene are SEHNR and FQNEAQ (reference sequence). The length of the CDR3 is 15 residues. The CDR3 bases are TGTGCCAGCAGGTGGACAGGGGAAAGCACAGATACGCAGTATTTT. Its translation is CASRWTGESTDTQYF.

This clonotype was counted ten times or more. V is TRBV25-1 and J is TRBJ1-6; weak D call: TRBD1 (6 bases). The CDR3 has 16 residues. Trimming pared 4 bases from V and 5 bases from J, leaving 15 bases between. Germline V gene sequence: CDR1 MGHDK, CDR2 SYGVNS. The CDR3 is CASSGPGAGDNSPLHF. The CDR3 DNA is TGTGCCAGCAGTGGTCCAGGGGCAGGGGATAATTCACCCCTCCACTTT.

The table lists this clonotype with a few counts. The gene calls are TRBV19 and TRBJ1-6; TRBD1 matches at 10 bases. CDR1 and CDR2 (germline): LNHDA, SQIVND (reference sequence). The CDR3 is made up of 15 amino acids. V shed 5 bases, J shed 7 bases, and the junction held 5 bases outside the gene matches. The chain's CDR3 is CASSVGQGVNSPLHF. The DNA of the CDR3 is TGTGCCAGTAGTGTAGGACAGGGGGTCAATTCACCCCTCCACTTT.

The chain has TRBV14 and TRBJ1-1; D is unclear. Germline lookup yields CDR1 SGHDN and CDR2 FVKESK. The CDR3 spans 15 residues. The ends were cut back, 2 bases at V and 10 bases at J, with 20 bases in the middle. In DNA, the CDR3 is TGTGCCAGCAGCCAATATTCAGACAAGCTGTGGGCAGCTTTCTTT. It encodes CASSQYSDKLWAAFF.

V usage is TRBV4-1 and J usage is TRBJ2-3, with 8 bases matching TRBD2. Germline V gives CDR1 MGHRA, CDR2 YSYEKL. V lost 10 bases to trimming and J lost 6 bases; unmatched junction nucleotides: 3. This CDR3 comprises 11 residues. The CDR3 bases are TGCGCCACGGGAGGGTCGGATACGCAGTATTTT. It encodes CATGGSDTQYF.

V is TRBV7-6 and J is TRBJ2-2; 8 bases match TRBD2. CDR1 is SGHVS, CDR2 FNYEAQ, per germline. The CDR3 contains 16 residues. The ends lost 3 bases at V and 5 bases at J; junction bases unmatched: 8. The CDR3 is CASSFPGGPRTGELFF. Written as DNA, the CDR3 is TGTGCCAGCAGCTTCCCGGGAGGGCCACGAACCGGGGAGCTGTTTTTT.